The T cell receptor (beta chain) under discussion was sequenced for a study of blood T cells in healthy people across ages. Study-wide results and limits: Naive CD4+ cells and diversity were both higher in long-lived donors than in aged donors. While age rose, TCR beta diversity per million T cells dropped in a roughly linear way.

From germline, CDR1 is MNHNY and CDR2 SVGAGI (reference sequence). The CDR3 consists of 15 residues. With 2 bases removed from V and 1 base from J, the gap between germline ends came to 12 bases. This clonotype has more than one count but fewer than ten. Its specificity is not known. Next came a second PCR, run for about 7 to 12 cycles, which used a sample-barcoded 5' primer along with a J-beta primer mix. From the 5' RACE reads, TCRdb called clonotypes with MiXCR, one entry per CDR3 protein. The sample holds fewer than 2,000,000 distinct CDR3 sequences, about 32% seen once. The source of this sequence is a woman between 25 and 40 years old in good health. J is TRBJ2-7 and V is TRBV6-6; D is possibly TRBD1 (7 bases). Sequences were obtained from blood. The CDR3 reads CASSYAGQSSYEQYF. Here the CDR3 DNA reads TGTGCCAGCAGTTACGCGGGACAGTCTTCCTACGAGCAGTACTTC.